A selection of T cell receptor beta chains follows, all from one sample in a study of T-cell memory formation after mild COVID-19. TCRdb processed the 5' RACE reads anew with MiXCR; each CDR3 protein has one entry. The data contain 200,000 or so distinct CDR3 sequences, about 9.2% of them seen just once; the ten biggest clones take up 3.5% to 4%. Sequenced sample: PBMCs or a T cell subset sorted from them (not recorded which). These receptors all come from a man aged 18 to 29 who had mild COVID-19 (a few samples of this study predate the infection). Cell type and time point are not known. CDR3s include the opening cysteine and the closing phenylalanine or tryptophan. A D gene is named only where the DNA matches it firmly. Expanded clones get a size class; other rows say once, few or many, or leave the size out.

j_gene | d_gene | v_gene | abundance | CDR3nt | CDR3aa
TRBJ2-4 | NA | TRBV20-1 | few | TGCAGTGCTAGATCCAGTGCCAAAAACATTCAGTACTTC | CSARSSAKNIQYF
TRBJ2-2 | NA | TRBV20-1 | few | TGCAGTGCTAGTAGTGGGGGCCCCCGGACCGGGGAGCTGTTTTTT | CSASSGGPRTGELFF
TRBJ2-2 | NA | TRBV5-1 | few | TGCGCCAGCAGCTTGTTAGTCGCGAACACCGGGGAGCTGTTTTTT | CASSLLVANTGELFF
TRBJ2-5 | NA | TRBV13 | few | TGTGCCAGCAGCTCAAGACCCCAAGAGACCCAGTACTTC | CASSSRPQETQYF
TRBJ1-3 | NA | TRBV30 | NA | TGTGCCTGGAGTCGACCAGGGGAATCTGGAAACACCATATATTTT | CAWSRPGESGNTIYF
TRBJ2-5 | TRBD1 | TRBV7-2 | many | TGTGCCAGCAGCTTAGTGACAGGGAAAGAGACCCAGTACTTC | CASSLVTGKETQYF
TRBJ2-7 | TRBD1 | TRBV18 | NA | TGTGCCAGCTCAGTAACAGGGGAAGAGCAGTACTTC | CASSVTGEEQYF
TRBJ2-1 | NA | TRBV2 | many | TGTGCCAGCAGTGTGAGGTTGGCCTACAATGAGCAGTTCTTC | CASSVRLAYNEQFF
TRBJ1-2 | TRBD1 | TRBV5-1 | few | TGCGCCAGCAGCTTCGACAGGGGGCGCTTGAGTGGCTACACCTTC | CASSFDRGRLSGYTF
TRBJ1-5 | NA | TRBV6-2/TRBV6-3 | NA | TGTGCCAGCAATCCTGAGACGGGGAATAGCAATCAGCCCCAGCATTTT | CASNPETGNSNQPQHF
TRBJ2-5 | TRBD2 | TRBV2 | many | TGTGCCAGCAGTGAGACGGGGCGGGGGATCCAAGAGACCCAGTACTTC | CASSETGRGIQETQYF
TRBJ1-1 | NA | TRBV6-6 | few | TGTGCCAGCAGTTATCCCGACAGTGAAGCTTTCTTT | CASSYPDSEAFF
TRBJ2-2 | NA | TRBV7-9 | NA | TGTGCCAGCAGCCGTGGCTCTATGATACCTTGGAGAAACCCTACCCGGAACACCGGGGAGCTGTTTTTT | CASSRGSMIPWRNPTRNTGELFF
TRBJ1-2 | NA | TRBV6-2/TRBV6-3 | few | TGTGCCAGCAGTTTGCCTTACAGAACTAACTATGGCTACACCTTC | CASSLPYRTNYGYTF
TRBJ1-4 | NA | TRBV4-3 | few | TGCGCCAGCAGCCAAGAGCAGGGATTGGGAAAACTGTTTTTT | CASSQEQGLGKLFF
TRBJ1-2 | NA | TRBV5-1 | few | TGCGCCAGCAGCACTCTCCCGGGGTACTATGGCTACACCTTC | CASSTLPGYYGYTF
TRBJ1-4 | NA | TRBV7-8 | few | TGTGCCAGCAGCCCAGGGGTCGGTTGGGAAAAACTGTTTTTT | CASSPGVGWEKLFF
TRBJ2-7 | TRBD2 | TRBV7-9 | many | TGTGCCAGCAGCTTTAGCGGGGGGAACTACGAGCAGTACTTC | CASSFSGGNYEQYF
TRBJ1-1 | TRBD1 | TRBV6-5 | many | TGTGCCAGCAGTACGACAGGGCGGGAGGACACTGAAGCTTTCTTT | CASSTTGREDTEAFF
TRBJ1-1 | TRBD1 | TRBV5-6 | NA | TGTGCCAGCACCTTAGGGACAGGGGGGCTTACTGAAGCTTTCTTT | CASTLGTGGLTEAFF
TRBJ1-2 | NA | TRBV30 | many | TGTGCCTGGAGTGTAGGCGGGGAAGTTCGGACCTTC | CAWSVGGEVRTF
TRBJ2-7 | NA | TRBV7-2 | NA | TGTGCCAGCAGCTTCCAGTTCTCCTACGAGCAGTACTTC | CASSFQFSYEQYF
TRBJ2-1 | NA | TRBV5-1 | many | TGCGCCAGCAGCTTGGCCGGTCGGAGCGGCGTTGAGCAGTTCTTC | CASSLAGRSGVEQFF
TRBJ2-5 | NA | TRBV7-9 | NA | TGTGCCAGCAGCAAAGCTCAGGGAACCCAGTACTTC | CASSKAQGTQYF
TRBJ2-7 | NA | TRBV5-6 | many | TGTGCCAGCAGCCCCGGGTCCCCCTACGAGCAGTACTTC | CASSPGSPYEQYF
TRBJ1-4 | NA | TRBV7-6 | few | TGTGCCAGCAGCTTAGTAGGTCCGGGGGCTAATGAAAAACTGTTTTTT | CASSLVGPGANEKLFF
TRBJ1-5 | NA | TRBV24-1 | few | TGTGCCACCAGTCCTCGGCGGGTAGGTGCAAATCAGCCCCAGCATTTT | CATSPRRVGANQPQHF
TRBJ1-6 | TRBD1 | TRBV6-5 | NA | TGTGCCAGCAGCAGCCCGGGACAGGGTTATAATTCACCCCTCCACTTT | CASSSPGQGYNSPLHF
TRBJ2-3 | TRBD2 | TRBV5-5 | few | TGTGCCAGCAGCTTGACGCGGGGGGCACCCCGGGGCACAGATACGCAGTATTTT | CASSLTRGAPRGTDTQYF
TRBJ2-5 | NA | TRBV9 | few | TGTGCCAGCAGCGTACAGGGGCTCCAAGAGACCCAGTACTTC | CASSVQGLQETQYF
TRBJ1-6 | NA | TRBV9 | NA | TGTGCCAGCAGCGTCAGCATAGATTCACCCCTCCACTTT | CASSVSIDSPLHF
TRBJ1-2 | NA | TRBV29-1 | NA | TGCAGCGTTGAAGCCAACTATGGCTACACCTTC | CSVEANYGYTF
TRBJ2-1 | TRBD2 | TRBV20-1 | many | TGCAGTGCTAGTGGACTAGCGGGGAATGAGCAGTTCTTC | CSASGLAGNEQFF
TRBJ1-1 | TRBD1 | TRBV11-3 | once | TGTGCCAGCAGCCCCCCCCGGACAGGGGCAGCTTTCTTT | CASSPPRTGAAFF
TRBJ1-2 | NA | TRBV25-1 | few | TGTGCCAGCAGCCCCCAGGGTGTAGTCTCTGGCTACACCTTC | CASSPQGVVSGYTF
TRBJ2-1 | NA | TRBV4-1 | NA | TGCGCCAGCAGCCAGCCCACGAGGGGCTCCTACAATGAGCAGTTCTTC | CASSQPTRGSYNEQFF
TRBJ2-3 | NA | TRBV4-1 | many | TGCGCCAGCAGCCAAGAAGGGGCGCCAAGCACAGATACGCAGTATTTT | CASSQEGAPSTDTQYF
TRBJ2-5 | NA | TRBV18 | NA | TGTGCCAGCTCCGCCGGGATCCAAGAGACCCAGTACTTC | CASSAGIQETQYF
TRBJ2-1 | NA | TRBV4-3 | NA | TGCGCCAGCAGCCAAGACAGAGCCTACAATGAGCAGTTCTTC | CASSQDRAYNEQFF
TRBJ2-1 | NA | TRBV12-3/TRBV12-4 | few | TGTGCCAGCAGGGTCGAGGGGTCAGGAGTTCATGAGCAGTTCTTC | CASRVEGSGVHEQFF
TRBJ2-5 | TRBD2 | TRBV20-1 | few | TGCAGTGCTAGAGATAGCGGGGGGTACCAAGAGACCCAGTACTTC | CSARDSGGYQETQYF
TRBJ1-1 | NA | TRBV9 | many | TGTGCCAGCAGCGTAGGGGGGTTGGTAGGCACTGAAGCTTTCTTT | CASSVGGLVGTEAFF
TRBJ2-7 | NA | TRBV7-3 | few | TGTGCCAGCAGCTCCTTTGACGGCCTCGAGCAGTACTTC | CASSSFDGLEQYF
TRBJ2-1 | NA | TRBV6-5 | NA | TGTGCCAGCAGTCCTCGCGCAGGCCGCAATGAGCAGTTCTTC | CASSPRAGRNEQFF
TRBJ2-1 | TRBD1 | TRBV7-9 | NA | TGTGCCAGCAGCTTAGGACAGGGGGGTTACAATGAGCAGTTCTTC | CASSLGQGGYNEQFF
TRBJ2-7 | TRBD1 | TRBV5-1 | NA | TGCGCCAGCAGCACAACCGGGACAGTCTACGAGCAGTACTTC | CASSTTGTVYEQYF
TRBJ2-1 | NA | TRBV4-3 | NA | TGCGCCAGCAGCCAAGGTCTTCTAGTGTGGGGGGCATACAATGAGCAGTTCTTC | CASSQGLLVWGAYNEQFF
TRBJ1-3 | NA | TRBV7-2 | few | TGTGCCAGCAGCAAAATAAGGGACTTCCGCTCTGGAAACACCATATATTTT | CASSKIRDFRSGNTIYF
TRBJ2-3 | TRBD2 | TRBV7-2 | many | TGTGCCAGCAGCTTAAATAGCGGGGGGGATACGCAGTATTTT | CASSLNSGGDTQYF
TRBJ1-2 | NA | TRBV12-3/TRBV12-4 | few | TGTGCCAGCAGTTTGGGAGACAGGTTTAATGGCTACACCTTC | CASSLGDRFNGYTF
TRBJ1-1 | NA | TRBV4-2 | few | TGTGCCAGCAGCCAAGCTGGCGGAGTGAACACTGAAGCTTTCTTT | CASSQAGGVNTEAFF
TRBJ1-3 | NA | TRBV5-1 | few | TGCGCCAGCAGCTTGGATGGGGTCCCAGCCTCTGGAAACACCATATATTTT | CASSLDGVPASGNTIYF
TRBJ2-3 | NA | TRBV7-3 | many | TGTGCCAGCAGCTTAACTACGGCAGCAGATACGCAGTATTTT | CASSLTTAADTQYF
TRBJ2-3 | TRBD2 | TRBV2 | many | TGTGCCAGCCAGGAGCGGGGGATATTCACAGATACGCAGTATTTT | CASQERGIFTDTQYF